This record looks at one T cell receptor (beta chain) sequence and its context. Sequenced by immunoSEQ multiplex PCR; TCRdb stores in-frame clones only, minus some. The data hold about 50,000 clones, with about 90% observed a single time. The data originate from a study of T cell changes during pregnancy in multiple sclerosis. The germline V gene encodes CDR1 LNHNV and CDR2 YYDKDF (reference sequence). Trimming pared 5 bases from V and 7 bases from J, leaving 21 bases between. There are 16 residues in the CDR3. This chain connects TRBV15 to TRBJ1-5; possible D gene TRBD1, 5 bases. Specimen: CD4+ T cells from peripheral blood mononuclear cells, collected after pregnancy. This receptor was identified in a female donor in good health, enrolled as a control in a pregnancy study. CDR3 region: CATSFQRAGGTQPQHF. In nucleotides, the CDR3 is TGTGCCACCAGCTTCCAAAGGGCGGGGGGGACCCAGCCCCAGCATTTT.